The rows below give T cell receptor beta chains drawn from one sample of a study of read filtering for tumor transcriptome and immune sequencing. TCRdb called the reads again in MiXCR, with one record for every CDR3 protein. The sample includes more than 55,000 distinct CDR3 sequences, 20% to 25% seen only once; the top ten take 17%. Sequenced: a population of CD138-negative cells sorted from bone marrow. All receptors derive from a donor older than 35 with multiple myeloma. The CDR3 runs from the conserved cysteine through the conserved F or W. A D gene is named only where the DNA matches it firmly. A row's size may be missing; if present it is once, few, many or a size class.

many | - | TRBJ1-5 | TRBV5-1 | TGCGCCAGCAGCTTGCGTGGGGGTACGGAGCCCCAGCATTTT | CASSLRGGTEPQHF
few | - | TRBJ2-4 | TRBV2 | TGTGCCAGCAGCCGAACTGCACTACGGAATAAGGCCAAAAACATTCAGTACTTC | CASSRTALRNKAKNIQYF
- | TRBD2 | TRBJ2-2 | TRBV7-3 | TGTGCCAGCAGCTCCCCCGGGGGGGCGAACACCAGGGAGCTGTTTTTT | CASSSPGGANTRELFF
few | - | TRBJ2-5 | TRBV30 | TGTGCCTGGAGTGTGTCACGGAGGAAGACCCAGTACTTC | CAWSVSRRKTQYF
- | - | TRBJ2-1 | TRBV20-1 | TGCAGTGCTAGAGTGGGGCGGTGGGAGGACAATGAGCAGTTCTTC | CSARVGRWEDNEQFF
many | TRBD2 | TRBJ2-3 | TRBV20-1 | TGCAGTGCTGGTGAACTAGCGGCTAGCACAGATACGCAGTATTTT | CSAGELAASTDTQYF
- | - | TRBJ1-4 | TRBV27 | TGTGCCAGCAGCCCCGACCGGGATTCCAAAAAACTATTTTTT | CASSPDRDSKKLFF
many | - | TRBJ2-3 | TRBV9 | TGTGCCAGCAGCTTAACGGGACTCCACACAGATACGCAGTATTTT | CASSLTGLHTDTQYF
many | TRBD1 | TRBJ1-4 | TRBV11-2 | TGTGCCATAGGGGGACAGGGAAATGAAAAACTGTTTTTT | CAIGGQGNEKLFF
few | - | TRBJ2-1 | TRBV4-2 | TGTGCCAGCAGCTCCCTTGGCGGGGCCTACAATGAGCAGTTCTTC | CASSSLGGAYNEQFF
many | - | TRBJ2-3 | TRBV4-1 | TGCGCCAGCAGCCAAGACGGTTATACGCAGTATTTT | CASSQDGYTQYF
many | - | TRBJ2-1 | TRBV20-1 | TGCAGTGCTAGGGGGGGTCCCACGGGCAATGAGCAGTTCTTC | CSARGGPTGNEQFF
many | - | TRBJ2-7 | TRBV28 | TGTGCCAGCAGATACTCTGACTCCTACGAGCAGTACTTC | CASRYSDSYEQYF
many | - | TRBJ2-6 | TRBV7-9 | TGTGCCACGGGGCTGAATCCGACTCCTGGGGCCAACGTCCTGACTTTC | CATGLNPTPGANVLTF
many | - | TRBJ2-2 | TRBV29-1 | TGCAGTGGGGTTTACACCGGGGAGCTGTTTTTT | CSGVYTGELFF
many | - | TRBJ2-7 | TRBV27 | TGTGCCAGCAGTACACCCTACGAGCAGTACTTC | CASSTPYEQYF
many | - | TRBJ2-1 | TRBV7-8 | TGTGCCAGCAGCCAGGGACTGGTAGAGAGTGAGCAGTTCTTC | CASSQGLVESEQFF
- | - | TRBJ2-7 | TRBV11-1 | TGTGCCAGCATCTCTCGCGGGACAGCCTACGTGCAGTACTTC | CASISRGTAYVQYF
- | - | TRBJ2-3 | TRBV13 | TGTGCCAGCAGCTTGAGGCTAGCGAGATGGGATACGCAGTATTTT | CASSLRLARWDTQYF
- | TRBD2 | TRBJ2-3 | TRBV6-1 | TGTGCCAGCAGTGCTTCCGGGACTAGCGGCCGGAATACGCAGTATTTT | CASSASGTSGRNTQYF
many | - | TRBJ2-6 | TRBV21-1 | TGTGCCAGCAGCTTCCCCGGGACAGGGGGTTTGGACGCCGTCCTGACTTTC | CASSFPGTGGLDAVLTF
many | - | TRBJ1-1 | TRBV11-3 | TGTGCCAGCAGCTCAAGCCTAGTTGGGGACACTGAAGCTTTCTTT | CASSSSLVGDTEAFF
many | TRBD2 | TRBJ2-1 | TRBV7-9 | TGTGCCAGCAGGGCTAGCGGTCCTTCCTACAATGAGCAGTTCTTC | CASRASGPSYNEQFF
many | - | TRBJ1-1 | TRBV5-8 | TGTGCCAGCAGCGCTCGCTGGGGGACTGAAGCTTTCTTT | CASSARWGTEAFF
many | TRBD1 | TRBJ2-7 | TRBV12-3/TRBV12-4 | TGTGCCAGCAGTTTCCGGACAGGGGTCAACGAGCAGTACTTC | CASSFRTGVNEQYF
many | - | TRBJ1-3 | TRBV7-8 | TGTGCCAGCAGCTTTGGGTTACAAAGCTCTGGAAACACCATATATTTT | CASSFGLQSSGNTIYF
- | - | TRBJ1-2 | TRBV29-1 | TGCAGCGTTTACGCAGCTAACTATGGCTACACCTTC | CSVYAANYGYTF
many | - | TRBJ2-5 | TRBV14 | TGTGCCAGCAGCGACCGGGCCACCAGTAGAGAGACCCAGTACTTC | CASSDRATSRETQYF
few | TRBD2 | TRBJ2-7 | TRBV7-6 | TGTGCCAGCAGCTTAGCGGTCCGGACTAGCGGGAGAGGCTACGAGCAGTACTTC | CASSLAVRTSGRGYEQYF
few | - | TRBJ2-5 | TRBV6-1 | TGTGCCAGCAGCCGACAGGCGACGCAACAAGAGACCCAGTACTTC | CASSRQATQQETQYF
medium-sized | - | TRBJ2-1 | TRBV12-5 | TGTGCTAGTGGCAGTTACAATGAGCAGTTCTTC | CASGSYNEQFF
many | - | TRBJ2-3 | TRBV29-1 | TGCAGCGTGCCAGGGGCTCGCACAGATACGCAGTATTTT | CSVPGARTDTQYF
- | - | TRBJ2-7 | TRBV28 | TGTGCCAGCAGTTTTGAGTTGCGGCGGGGGACAGGCGAGCAGTACTTC | CASSFELRRGTGEQYF
many | - | TRBJ2-5 | TRBV29-1 | TGCAGCGTTGAGTGGGAGACCCAGTACTTC | CSVEWETQYF
- | - | TRBJ1-5 | TRBV18 | TGTGCCAGCTCACAGGGGAGAGAGGGCAATCAGCCCCAGCATTTT | CASSQGREGNQPQHF
few | TRBD1 | TRBJ2-3 | TRBV7-3 | TGTGCCAGCAGCTTAGGGACAGGTCGCACAGATACGCAGTATTTT | CASSLGTGRTDTQYF
many | - | TRBJ1-5 | TRBV5-1 | TGCGCCAGCAGCTTGGACTGGGGCCAGCCCCAGCATTTT | CASSLDWGQPQHF
many | - | TRBJ1-1 | TRBV6-5 | TGTGCCAGCAGTTACTGGGAGGACACTGAAGCTTTCTTT | CASSYWEDTEAFF
many | - | TRBJ1-1 | TRBV12-3/TRBV12-4 | TGTGCCAGCAGTCTGGACGTAAGAGGAGCTTTCTTT | CASSLDVRGAFF
few | TRBD1 | TRBJ2-3 | TRBV2 | TGTGCCAGCATCGCCGGGACAGGGTTTTCAGATACGCAGTATTTT | CASIAGTGFSDTQYF
many | TRBD1 | TRBJ2-5 | TRBV18 | TGTGCCAGCTCACCACCGGTGGGACAGCAAGAGACCCAGTACTTC | CASSPPVGQQETQYF
many | - | TRBJ2-7 | TRBV20-1 | TGCAGTGCTAATAGGGGTTACGAGCAGTACTTC | CSANRGYEQYF
- | - | TRBJ2-2 | TRBV5-1 | TGCGCCAGCAGCTTCCAGGGTTTAAACACCGGGGAGCTGCTTTTT | CASSFQGLNTGELLF
- | - | TRBJ1-2 | TRBV5-6 | TGTGCCAGCAGCTTGGCCGGCTATGGCTACACCTTC | CASSLAGYGYTF
many | - | TRBJ1-1 | TRBV5-1 | TGCGCCAGCAGCTTGCTTCAATCGAACACTGAAGCTTTCTTT | CASSLLQSNTEAFF
- | - | TRBJ1-2 | TRBV4-1 | TGCGCCAGCAGCCAGCGGACACGGGGCTACACCTTC | CASSQRTRGYTF
many | - | TRBJ2-3 | TRBV6-5 | TGTGCCAGCAGAACAGGGTTCGCAGATACGCAGTATTTT | CASRTGFADTQYF
many | TRBD1 | TRBJ2-2 | TRBV11-3 | TGTGCCAGCAGTCAACTCCGGGACAGGGAGTCCGGGGAGCTGTTTTTT | CASSQLRDRESGELFF
few | TRBD2 | TRBJ2-1 | TRBV20-1 | TGCAGTGCCCACGGGAGGTCGTGGCACAATGAGCAGTTCTTC | CSAHGRSWHNEQFF
many | TRBD1 | TRBJ2-1 | TRBV6-1 | TGTGCCAGCAGTGGGACAGGGAGTATGAATGAGCAGTTCTTC | CASSGTGSMNEQFF
few | - | TRBJ2-3 | TRBV5-1 | TGCGCCAGCAGCTTTATAGAGGCAGATACGCAGTATTTT | CASSFIEADTQYF
many | TRBD1 | TRBJ2-5 | TRBV29-1 | TGCAGCGCCGCAGAAAGGACAGGGGGCGAGACCCAGTACTTC | CSAAERTGGETQYF